This record looks at one TCR beta chain sequence and its context. Its matching antigen is unknown. CDR1 and CDR2 (germline): SGHTA, FQGTGA. The CDR3 is made up of 15 amino acids. Trimming cost V 3 bases and J 11 bases; bases outside gene matches: 4. The sample originates from a study of cytomegalovirus exposure and HLA in healthy donors. Regarding the study as a whole: A later analysis by the authors found several of the most significant clusters apparently linked to common viral pathogens.

The primer mix had 60 Vbeta and 13 Jbeta primers. Here immunoSEQ multiplex PCR was the method, and the copy in TCRdb shows in-frame clones only, minus some. This sample has roughly 200,000 clones, with about 80% found just once. The chain combines TRBV7-3 with TRBJ2-1; TRBD2 agrees at 16 bases. Source material: PBMCs. This TCR was recovered from a boy between 10 and 17 years old in good health and CMV-seronegative. In nucleotides, the CDR3 is TGTGCCAGCAGCTTTGGGACTAGCGGGGGGGGCCAGCAGTTCTTC. This encodes CASSFGTSGGGQQFF. Filled out from reference TRBV7-3 and TRBJ2-1, the complete variable domain reads GAGVSQTPSNKVTEKGKYVELRCDPISGHTALYWYRQSLGQGPEFLIYFQGTGAADDSGLPNDRFFAVRPEGSVSTLKIQRTERGDSAVYLCASSFGTSGGGQQFFGPGTRLTVL.